The entry that follows covers one T cell receptor beta chain sequence. V lost 1 base to trimming and J lost 11 bases, with 15 bases between them. Germline-derived CDR1 and CDR2 are SEHNR and FQNEAQ (reference sequence). CDR3 size: 14 residues. TCRdb's table, derived via immunoSEQ multiplex PCR, lists solely in-frame clones and lacks some. The table lists over 200,000 clones, around four fifths of them singletons, with 15% to 20% in the top ten. This record comes from a study of blood T cell repertoires in COVID-19. For the study at large: Researchers got acute and convalescent COVID-19 samples from the United States, Italy and Spain.

This chain joins TRBV7-9 and TRBJ1-5, with D unclear. The TCR originated in a woman aged 80 or over with active or convalescent COVID-19. Material for sequencing was peripheral blood. CDR3 protein: CASSLEGVSGAQHF. The CDR3 DNA sequence: TGTGCCAGCAGCTTAGAGGGAGTCAGCGGAGCCCAGCATTTT.